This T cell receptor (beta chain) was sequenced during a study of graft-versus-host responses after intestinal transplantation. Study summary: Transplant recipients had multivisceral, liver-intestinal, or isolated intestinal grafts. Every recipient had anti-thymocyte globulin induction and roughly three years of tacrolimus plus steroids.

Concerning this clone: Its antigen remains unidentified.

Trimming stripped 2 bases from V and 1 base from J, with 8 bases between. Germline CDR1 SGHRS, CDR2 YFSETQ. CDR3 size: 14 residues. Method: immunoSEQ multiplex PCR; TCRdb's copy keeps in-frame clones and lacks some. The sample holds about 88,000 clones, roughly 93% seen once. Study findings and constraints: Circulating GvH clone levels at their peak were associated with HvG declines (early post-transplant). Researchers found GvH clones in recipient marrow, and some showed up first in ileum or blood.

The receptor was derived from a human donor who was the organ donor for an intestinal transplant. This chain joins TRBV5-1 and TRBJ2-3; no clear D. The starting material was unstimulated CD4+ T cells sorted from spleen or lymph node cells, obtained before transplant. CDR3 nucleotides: TGCGCCAGCAGCTTTGGGTATCGCACAGATACGCAGTATTTT. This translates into CASSFGYRTDTQYF.